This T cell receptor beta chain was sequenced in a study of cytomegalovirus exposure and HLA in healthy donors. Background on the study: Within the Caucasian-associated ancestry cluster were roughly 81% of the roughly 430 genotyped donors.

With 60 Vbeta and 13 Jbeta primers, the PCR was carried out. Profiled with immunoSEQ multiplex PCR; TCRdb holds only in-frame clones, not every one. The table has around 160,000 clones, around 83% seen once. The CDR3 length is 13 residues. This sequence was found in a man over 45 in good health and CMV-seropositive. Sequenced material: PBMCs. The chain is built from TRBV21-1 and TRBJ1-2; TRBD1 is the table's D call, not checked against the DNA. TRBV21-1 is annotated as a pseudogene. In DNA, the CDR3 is TGTGCCAGCAGCACCGAGGAGGGGGCAAGCTACACCTTC. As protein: CASSTEEGASYTF.